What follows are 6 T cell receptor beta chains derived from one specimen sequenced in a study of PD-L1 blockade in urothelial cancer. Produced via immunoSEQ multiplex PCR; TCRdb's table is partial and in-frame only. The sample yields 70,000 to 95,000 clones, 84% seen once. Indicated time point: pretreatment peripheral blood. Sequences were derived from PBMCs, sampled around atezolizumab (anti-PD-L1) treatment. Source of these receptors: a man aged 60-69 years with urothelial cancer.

The CDR3 protein is CASSQGTGPSGNTIYF. The CDR3 coding sequence is TGTGCCAGCAGTCAAGGGACAGGGCCCTCTGGAAACACCATATATTTT. V is TRBV28 and J is TRBJ1-3, with 9 nucleotides matching TRBD1. This CDR3 is 16 amino acids long. Germline CDR1 is MDHEN and CDR2 is SYDVKM. Trimming cost V 5 bases and J 0 bases; bases outside gene matches: 5.

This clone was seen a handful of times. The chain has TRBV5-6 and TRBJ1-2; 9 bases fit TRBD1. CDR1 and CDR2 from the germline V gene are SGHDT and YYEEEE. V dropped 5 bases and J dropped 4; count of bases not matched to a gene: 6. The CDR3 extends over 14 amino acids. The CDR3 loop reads CASRLQGAGYGYTF. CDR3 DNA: TGTGCCAGCAGACTACAGGGGGCTGGCTATGGCTACACCTTC.

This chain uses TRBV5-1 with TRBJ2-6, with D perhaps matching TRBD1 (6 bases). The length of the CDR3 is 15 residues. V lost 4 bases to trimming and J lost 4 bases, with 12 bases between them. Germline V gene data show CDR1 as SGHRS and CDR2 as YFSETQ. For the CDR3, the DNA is TGCGCCAGCAGCACAACCGGGACAGGGGCCAACGTCCTGACTTTC. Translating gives CASSTTGTGANVLTF.

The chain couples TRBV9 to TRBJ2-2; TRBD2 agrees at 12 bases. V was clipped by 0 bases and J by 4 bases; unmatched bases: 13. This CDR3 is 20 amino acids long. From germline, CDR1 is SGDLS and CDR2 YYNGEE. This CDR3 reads CASSVESSGGAVYSTGELFF. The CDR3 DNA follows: TGTGCCAGCAGCGTAGAGTCTAGCGGGGGGGCCGTCTATTCCACCGGGGAGCTGTTTTTT. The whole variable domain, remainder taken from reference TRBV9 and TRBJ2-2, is DSGVTQTPKHLITATGQRVTLRCSPRSGDLSVYWYQQSLDQGLQFLIQYYNGEERAKGNILERFSAQQFPDLHSELNLSSLELGDSALYFCASSVESSGGAVYSTGELFFGEGSRLTVL.

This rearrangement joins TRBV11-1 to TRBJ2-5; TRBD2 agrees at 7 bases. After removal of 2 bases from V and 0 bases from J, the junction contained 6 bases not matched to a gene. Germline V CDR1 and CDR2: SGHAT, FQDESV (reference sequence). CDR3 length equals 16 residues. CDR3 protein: CASSLRGTTYQETQYF. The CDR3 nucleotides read TGTGCCAGCAGCTTACGGGGGACTACGTACCAAGAGACCCAGTACTTC. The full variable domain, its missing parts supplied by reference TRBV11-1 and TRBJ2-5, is EAEVAQSPRYKITEKSQAVAFWCDPISGHATLYWYRQILGQGPELLVQFQDESVVDDSQLPKDRFSAERLKGVDSTLKIQPAELGDSAMYLCASSLRGTTYQETQYFGPGTRLLVL.

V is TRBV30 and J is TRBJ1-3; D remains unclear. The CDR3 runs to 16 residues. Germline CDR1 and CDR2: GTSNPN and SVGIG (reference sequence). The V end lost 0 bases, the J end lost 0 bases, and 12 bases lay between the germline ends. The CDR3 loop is CAWSVPNPSSGNTIYF. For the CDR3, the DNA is TGTGCCTGGAGTGTACCCAACCCCAGCTCTGGAAACACCATATATTTT.